There are many counts of the clone carrying this T cell receptor beta chain. Its antigen is unknown. The data belong to a study of blood T cells in healthy people across ages. Findings and caveats of the study: Naive CD4+ cell counts and diversity both ran higher in long-lived than in aged donors. Not knowing donor CMV status may have confounded expanded clonotype changes.

Next came a second PCR, run for about 7 to 12 cycles, which used a sample-barcoded 5' primer along with a J-beta primer mix. TCRdb independently ran MiXCR on the 5' RACE reads; one entry per CDR3 protein. Found here are 550,000 to 800,000 distinct CDR3 sequences, approximately 30% of them singletons; the top ten hold less than 20%. CDR1 MNHEY and CDR2 SVGEGT come from the germline V gene. The trim removed 6 bases at V and 3 bases at J, leaving 5 bases unmatched. The CDR3 extends over 14 amino acids. The chain combines TRBV6-2 or TRBV6-3 with TRBJ2-7, with TRBD1 matching 10 bases. This receptor was taken from a woman aged 80 or over in good health. What was sequenced was blood. DNA of the CDR3: TGTGCCAGCAGCCCGGGACAGGGGCTCTACGAGCAGTACTTC. This encodes CASSPGQGLYEQYF.